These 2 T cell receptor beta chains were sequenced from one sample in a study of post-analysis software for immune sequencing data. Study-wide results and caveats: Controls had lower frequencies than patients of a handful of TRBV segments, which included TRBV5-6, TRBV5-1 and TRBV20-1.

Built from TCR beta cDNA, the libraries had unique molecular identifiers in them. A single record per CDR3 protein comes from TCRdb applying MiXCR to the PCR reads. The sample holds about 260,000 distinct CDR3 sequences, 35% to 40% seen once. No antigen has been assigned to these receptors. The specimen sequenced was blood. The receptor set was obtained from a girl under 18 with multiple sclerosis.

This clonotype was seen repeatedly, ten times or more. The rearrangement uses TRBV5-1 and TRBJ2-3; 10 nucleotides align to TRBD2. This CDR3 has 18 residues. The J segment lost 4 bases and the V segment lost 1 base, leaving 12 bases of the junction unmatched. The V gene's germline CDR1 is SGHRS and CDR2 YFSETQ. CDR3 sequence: CASSLQLAGVGSPDTQYF. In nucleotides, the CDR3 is TGCGCCAGCAGCTTGCAGCTAGCGGGAGTCGGTAGCCCAGATACGCAGTATTTT.

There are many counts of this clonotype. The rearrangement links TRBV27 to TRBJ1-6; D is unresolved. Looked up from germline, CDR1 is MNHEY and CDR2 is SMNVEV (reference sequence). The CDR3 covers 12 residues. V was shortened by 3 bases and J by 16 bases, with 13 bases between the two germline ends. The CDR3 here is CASSLPVGELHF. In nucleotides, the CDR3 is TGTGCCAGCAGTTTGCCCGTTGGAGAGCTCCACTTT.